These 2 T cell receptor beta chains were all obtained from the same sample, sequenced in a study of CD8 T cells in ankylosing spondylitis. A single record per CDR3 protein comes from TCRdb applying MiXCR to the 5' RACE reads. The data show about 400,000 distinct CDR3 sequences, roughly 22% seen once. Specimen: blood, either unsorted or a sorted T cell fraction (not recorded which). Receptor source: a male donor with ankylosing spondylitis or in good health (not recorded which).

The J gene is TRBJ2-5, the V gene TRBV12-5; TRBD2 aligns across 7 bases. The CDR3 contains 15 residues. The ends lost 8 bases at V and 5 bases at J; junction bases unmatched: 14. From germline, CDR1 is LGHNT and CDR2 FRNRAP. The CDR3 is CASSIQGLGGETQYF. The CDR3 nucleotides read TGTGCTAGTAGCATCCAGGGTTTGGGAGGGGAGACCCAGTACTTC.

Only a few counts were recorded for this clonotype. The rearrangement joins TRBV14 to TRBJ2-7; the D gene is possibly TRBD2 (5 bases). Germline-derived CDR1 and CDR2 are SGHDN and FVKESK. The CDR3 spans 15 residues. V was clipped by 1 base and J by 1 base, with 11 bases between them. In DNA, the CDR3 is TGTGCCAGCAGCCAAGTCGGAGGTCAGTCCTACGAGCAGTACTTC. It codes for CASSQVGGQSYEQYF.